This T cell receptor (beta chain) was identified during a study of identical twins. General study results and limits: Reduced insertions were recorded for abundant cord blood beta clonotypes, with no such pattern in memory repertoires. Where out-of-frame alpha sequences were twin-shared, they showed excess low generation probability.

After template switching added a universal primer site, the resulting cDNA carried unique molecular identifiers. TCRdb independently ran MiXCR on the 5' RACE reads; one entry per CDR3 protein. The sample holds fewer than 350,000 distinct CDR3 sequences, about 8.3% seen once. In this sample, this clonotype turned up a few times. No antigen is known for it. Trimming stripped 5 bases from V and 0 bases from J, with 9 bases between. Germline lookup yields CDR1 KGHSH and CDR2 LQKENI. This CDR3 contains 14 residues. Separately, the same data were catalogued under a study of yellow fever vaccine responses in identical twins. As that study records: Reported findings indicate that twins' vaccine T cell responses seemed partially convergent, partially personalized.

The sample was memory (CD45RO+) T cells sorted from blood. V and J are TRBV18 and TRBJ2-3; D is undetermined. The TCR sequence derives from a woman between 18 and 30 years old in good health. This CDR3 is CASSDITSTDTQYF. Here the CDR3 DNA reads TGTGCCAGCTCAGACATTACTAGCACAGATACGCAGTATTTT.